This T cell receptor beta chain comes out of a study of breast tumors, draining lymph nodes, adjacent tissues. Overall study findings and caveats: Most tumor T cells seemingly derive from lymph node, then expand in tumor. Tumors had less TCR diversity than lymph nodes, more than nontumor tissue. The lymph node origin of tumor T cells was framed as consistent with a hypothesis, not demonstrated.

Turning to this clonotype: What it recognizes is unknown.

Each CDR3 protein gets one entry after TCRdb re-called the multiplex PCR reads with MiXCR. The sample has 70,000 or so distinct CDR3 sequences, roughly 44% seen once. Germline values: CDR1 DFQATT, CDR2 SNEGSKA (reference sequence). The ends were cut back, 1 base at V and 0 bases at J, with 9 bases in the middle. The CDR3 totals 15 residues. Sequenced sample: breast tumor tissue. The clonotype originates from a female donor with breast cancer. Some clones in this sample may be carry-over from other donors' samples. The V and J genes are TRBV20-1 and TRBJ2-2; maybe TRBD2 (6 bases). In nucleotides, the CDR3 is TGCAGTGCTAGAGGGCTAGCGACGAACACCGGGGAGCTGTTTTTT. Residues: CSARGLATNTGELFF.